The text below deals with one TCR beta chain. Germline V CDR1 and CDR2: MGHRA, YSYEKL. V shed 0 bases and J shed 0 bases, with 3 bases lying between them. The CDR3 has 13 amino acids. Some clones are missing from TCRdb's copy, which holds only in-frame ones; the method was immunoSEQ multiplex PCR. The table has a few hundred thousand clones, around four fifths seen once. These data are taken from a study of cytotoxic CD8 clonotypes in ibrutinib-treated CLL. This material consisted of PBMCs, taken before ibrutinib treatment. The TCR was taken from a human donor with chronic lymphocytic leukemia. The chain has TRBV4-1 and TRBJ2-7; D gene uncertain. This CDR3 is CASSQDSSYEQYF. The CDR3 DNA is TGCGCCAGCAGCCAAGACAGCTCCTACGAGCAGTACTTC.